This record concerns one T cell receptor beta chain sequence. Its antigen is not yet known. No qualities accompany the bases; no much larger clone lies one base away. The source of the sample is a study of Ad26.COV2.S vaccination and SARS-CoV-2 variants (dated by TCRdb to the early 2020s). Background for the entire study: Donors in the vaccine arm were drawn from COV1001, a phase I-IIa trial of Ad26.COV2.S in healthy adults that was multicentre, randomized, double-blind and placebo-controlled. Investigators remained blinded to trial group allocation during experiments and outcome assessment. Sequencing of the TCRbeta repertoire served to evaluate the specificity and breadth of SARS-CoV-2-reactive T cell receptors following Ad26.COV2.S vaccination. Ad26.COV2.S was administered intramuscularly at a dose of 5x10^10 or 1x10^11 viral particles, either as one shot or as two shots given 56 days apart. The TCR-sequenced set comprised about 30 samples: approximately 19 Ad26.COV2.S vaccine recipients, 5 placebo recipients and 8 SARS-CoV-2 convalescent individuals. Participants in the trial were split at random into five groups of five each, receiving low-dose or high-dose Ad26.COV2.S once or twice, or else placebo on both occasions. What the authors observed across the whole study: The study lacked the statistical power to compare responses across vaccine doses or regimens. Spike-specific TCR breadth was higher in Ad26.COV2.S recipients than in placebo recipients (P = 0.0014). After vaccination, substantial breadth of spike-specific CD8+ and CD4+ T cell responses was reported. Non-spike TCR breadth was comparable between vaccine and placebo recipients, consistent with the vaccine containing only spike. The authors noted that total T cell responses may have been underestimated by the TCR breadth and depth analyses.

V lost 4 bases and J lost 1 base, and the count of bases not matched to a germline gene is 15. Including cysteine and phenylalanine, the CDR3 has 19 amino acids. Just the 57-base CDR3 DNA is kept, in frame starting at base 1. Reading the germline V gene gives CDR1 MNHEY and CDR2 SVGEGT. This specimen's treatment or condition label, interpreted: around 19 received Ad26.COV2.S at low or high dose, single or two shots; roughly five received placebo; per-sample allocation not given. For vaccine and placebo recipients, repertoires were sequenced using samples collected on day 63 after the first injection. In Cohort 1b, 25 to 30 adults aged 18-55 years were enrolled at a single site in Boston, USA, between 29 July and 7 August 2020. Ad26.COV2.S consisted of a replication-incompetent adenovirus type 26 vector by which a prefusion-stabilized SARS-CoV-2 spike protein from the original Wuhan strain was expressed.

The immunoSEQ Assay was the method used to sequence TCRbeta CDR3 regions. After extraction, genomic DNA underwent amplification by bias-controlled multiplex PCR, followed by high-throughput sequencing. As for the authors' bioinformatics: Collapsing and filtering of sequences were performed to quantify the absolute abundance of each unique TCRbeta CDR3 region. T cell fraction was estimated by normalizing TCRbeta template counts to usable DNA, with usable DNA measured through amplification of reference genes found in all nucleated cells. Repertoire TCRs were annotated as SARS-CoV-2-specific by exact matching of V gene, CDR3 amino acid sequence and J gene to a known reactive TCR set. The reference SARS-CoV-2 TCR set was obtained from MIRA and was filtered for enrichment in COVID-19-positive ImmuneCODE repertoires, whereby public or cross-reactive TCRs were removed. Using the MIRA antigens, annotated TCRs were further analysed by specific ORF or by position within an ORF. Breadth was defined as annotated unique rearrangements over total unique productive rearrangements; depth was the summed frequency of those rearrangements. Two-sided Wilcoxon rank-sum tests were applied when comparing TCR breadth between groups. TCRdb provides this immuneACCESS table in a form limited to in-frame rearrangements. Some clones are lacking; in checked studies, under half of them reflect an unresolved V gene, and why the rest are absent is not known. V, J and clone size are those of that table, while D and trimming were read from the DNA. The sample profile shows about 440,000 clones; roughly 91% of them were found once. 4.3% of the sample comes from the top ten.

The chain uses TRBV6-2 or TRBV6-3 and TRBJ1-5, with 8 central nucleotides matching TRBD1. The sequence came from a person between 18 and 59 years old who received the Ad26.COV2.S COVID-19 vaccine or a placebo. The sequenced sample was peripheral blood, obtained in a trial of Ad26.COV2.S vaccine versus placebo. The nucleotide sequence is TGTGCCAGCAGTTCCAGGCCGGCAGGGGGCAGCGGGAGCAATCAGCCCCAGCATTTT. This gives the protein CASSSRPAGGSGSNQPQHF.